Sequencing of this T cell receptor beta chain was carried out in a study of T cells in Graves' hyperthyroidism and ophthalmopathy. Study-level findings and limits: Ophthalmopathy, as predicted by the model, came a median roughly 6.3 months after the prediction. Stable hyperthyroidism was told apart from ophthalmopathy by a model built on 13 V-J features.

The CDR3 covers 13 residues. CDR1 is DFQATT and CDR2 is SNEGSKA in the germline V gene (reference sequence). The authors deemed Graves' hyperthyroidism stable absent ophthalmopathy progression within 18 months. Patients were excluded because of uncontrolled infection, other autoimmune disease, pregnancy or lactation. This clonotype was picked up a small number of times. Its antigen is unknown. Amplification of TCR beta CDR3 regions was performed using RNA transcripts as template. With the HTBI primer set, the TCR CDR3 went through a first round of RT-PCR. TCRdb passed the multiplex PCR reads through MiXCR, listing each CDR3 protein once. The sample has hundreds of thousands of distinct CDR3 sequences, 15% to 19% seen once; the top ten hold about 14%.

This receptor was taken from a woman aged 18-29 years with Graves' hyperthyroidism. Sample: blood. The chain is built from TRBV20-1 and TRBJ2-7; D might be TRBD1 (5 bases). The CDR3 DNA reads TGCAGCGCCCCGCGTGACAGTATCTACGAGCAGTACTTC. Residues: CSAPRDSIYEQYF.